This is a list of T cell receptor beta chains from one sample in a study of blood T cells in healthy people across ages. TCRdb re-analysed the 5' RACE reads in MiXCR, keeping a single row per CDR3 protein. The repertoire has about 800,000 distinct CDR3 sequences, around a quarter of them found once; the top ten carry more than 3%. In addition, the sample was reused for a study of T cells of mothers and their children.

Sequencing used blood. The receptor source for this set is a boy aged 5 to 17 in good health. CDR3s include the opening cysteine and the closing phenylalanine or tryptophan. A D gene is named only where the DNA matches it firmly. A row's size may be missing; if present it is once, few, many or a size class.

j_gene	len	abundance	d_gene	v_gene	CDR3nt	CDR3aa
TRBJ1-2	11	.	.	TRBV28	TGTGCCACGGGGGGCCCCTATGGCTACACCTTC	CATGGPYGYTF
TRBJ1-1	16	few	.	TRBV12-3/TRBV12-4	TGTGCCAGCAGTTTAGTTCCCGGCTCGAAGAACACTGAAGCTTTCTTT	CASSLVPGSKNTEAFF
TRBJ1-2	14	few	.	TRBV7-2	TGTGCCAGCAGCTTAGCCGACAGGATTTATGGCTACACCTTC	CASSLADRIYGYTF
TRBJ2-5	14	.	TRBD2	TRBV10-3	TGTGCCATCAGTAGCGGGGGAGGAGAAGAGACCCAGTACTTC	CAISSGGGEETQYF
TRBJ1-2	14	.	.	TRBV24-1	TGTGCCACCAGTGATTTAACGAAAGAGAATGGCTACACCTTC	CATSDLTKENGYTF
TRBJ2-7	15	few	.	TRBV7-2	TGTGCCAGCAGCTCGCGGATTGGCGGGGCCTACGAGCAGTACTTC	CASSSRIGGAYEQYF
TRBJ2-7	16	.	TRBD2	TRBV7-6	TGTGCCAGCAGCTTAGATCTTCCTAGCGGGAGTTACGAGCAGTACTTC	CASSLDLPSGSYEQYF
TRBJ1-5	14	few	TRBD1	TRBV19	TGTGCCAGCAGAGGGTGGCAGGGGGATCAGCCCCAGCATTTT	CASRGWQGDQPQHF
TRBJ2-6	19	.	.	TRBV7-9	TGTGCCAGCAGCCTTGGGTTGGCGTACCAATCCTCTGGGGCCAACGTCCTGACTTTC	CASSLGLAYQSSGANVLTF
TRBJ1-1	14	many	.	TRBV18	TGTGCCAGCTCACCCCAGGGGTTGAACACTGAAGCTTTCTTT	CASSPQGLNTEAFF
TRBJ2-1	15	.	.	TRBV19	TGTGCCAGTAGTGACCCTAGCGTAAAAGGGAATGAGCAGTTCTTC	CASSDPSVKGNEQFF
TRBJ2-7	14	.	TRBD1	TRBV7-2	TGTGCCAGCAGCTACGAACAGGGGTACTACGAGCAGTACTTC	CASSYEQGYYEQYF
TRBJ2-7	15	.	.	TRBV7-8	TGTACCAGCAGCTCCCAGCCCGGGGGTCCCTACGAGCAGTACTTC	CTSSSQPGGPYEQYF
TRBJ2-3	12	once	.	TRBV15	TGTGCCACCAGCAGAAGTCGGGATACGCAGTATTTT	CATSRSRDTQYF
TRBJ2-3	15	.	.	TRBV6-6	TGTGCCAGCAGCGAAGGTACCTCGAGCACAGATACGCAGTATTTT	CASSEGTSSTDTQYF
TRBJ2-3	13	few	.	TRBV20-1	TGCAGTGCTAGAGATTTGGTTGTAGATACGCAGTATTTT	CSARDLVVDTQYF
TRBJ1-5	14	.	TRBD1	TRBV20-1	TGCAGTGCTTTGGACAGGGATGGCAATCAGCCCCAGCATTTT	CSALDRDGNQPQHF
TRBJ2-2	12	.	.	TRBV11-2	TGTGCCAGCAGCTTGTCGTTATTGGTGCTGTTTTTT	CASSLSLLVLFF
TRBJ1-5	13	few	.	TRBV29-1	TGCAGCGTTGCGGTTTCTAAAAATCAGCCCCAGCATTTT	CSVAVSKNQPQHF
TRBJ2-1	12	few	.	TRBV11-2	TGTGCCAGCAGCCCGTATGGAATTGAGCAGTTCTTC	CASSPYGIEQFF
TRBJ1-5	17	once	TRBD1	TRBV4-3	TGCGCCAGCAGCCAAGATAGGGGGCCGGGAATCAATCAGCCCCAGCATTTT	CASSQDRGPGINQPQHF